This TCR beta chain was captured by sequencing in a study of shared clonotypes between healthy human individuals (dated by TCRdb to 2018 to 2020). General notes on the study: A couple of women and a few men aged 18 to 49 years were included in the cohort. Libraries were prepared and TCR repertoires were sequenced by different laboratories using diverse techniques, in order to increase sequencing depth and limit assay-specific biases. For each donor, three plates each were used for CD4 naive and CD4 memory, two plates were used for CD8 naive, and one plate was used for CD8 memory. Between about 0.94 and 8.9 billion PBMCs per donor were obtained by leukapheresis. Blood TCR repertoires of a handful of healthy adults were deeply sequenced to estimate repertoire size and the extent of clonotype sharing between individuals. Overall study results and their limits: The small number of donors limited the genetic and exposure-history diversity represented. Incomplete sequencing was indicated by rarefaction of sorted-subset datasets, despite the large sequencing depth. Based on pairwise subsampling, the degree of clonotype sharing among donors was expected to be affected by sequencing depth. When a handful of donors were compared, the shared fraction of clonotypes was around 5% for naive CD4, about 4% for naive CD8, 2% to 2.5% for memory CD4, and roughly 0.43% for memory CD8. Estimated clonotype richness was generally larger for naive than for memory subsets. Higher generation probabilities were observed for clonotypes shared by all four sorted-subset donors than for non-shared clonotypes. Only blood was sampled, and tissue TCR repertoires likely differ from those in blood.

CD8 naive samples were obtained by positive selection for CCR7 among CD45RO-negative cells, yielding a CD45RA+CCR7+ population from which TemRA cells were excluded. Healthy HIV-negative adults with no recently reported acute infections or vaccinations were included as donors. All donors were Caucasian adults living in Nashville, Tennessee, USA. Blood was collected by leukapheresis, and PBMCs were isolated by Ficoll-Histopaque density gradient centrifugation and then cryopreserved in liquid nitrogen vapor phase. Purity and quantity of every magnetically sorted T cell population were checked by analytical flow cytometry. Each sorted fraction had its genomic DNA isolated and then quantified by UV absorbance on a Nanodrop 2000c. V loses 0 bases at its end and J loses 5 bases; junction bases beyond the gene matches: 8. For CDR1 and CDR2, the germline V gene (reference sequence) lists LNHNV and YYDKDF. Reading from cysteine to phenylalanine, the CDR3 counts 16 amino acids. The entry retains the CDR3 DNA only, 48 bases that are in frame from base 1.

As for this clone: Its antigen remains undetermined. Within one base of it there is no much larger clone, and no base qualities were kept.

TCR CDR3 regions were amplified from genomic DNA by multiplex PCR using the deep immunoSEQ assay. Extracted genomic DNA from each cell subset was distributed evenly across all wells of several immunoSEQ 96-well plates, and each plate was treated as a replicate. For sorted subsets, each replicate PCR was loaded with around 200 ng genomic DNA, equivalent to 30,000 to 35,000 T cell genomes. The purified libraries were quantified using a Qubit 3.0 fluorometer, sized with a Bioanalyzer 2100, and then quantified again using the KAPA Library Quantification kit. Every immunoSEQ 96-well plate was sequenced on a separate single-read 150-cycle Illumina NextSeq 550 flow cell. As for how the authors treated the data: Because the immunoSEQ output held only junctional sequences and lacked quality scores, the filtering could not match the filtering applied to full-length reads. Sequences were annotated with PyIR, a Python wrapper for IgBLAST v1.9, and V/J genes and CDR3 were assigned using IMGT germline references. Reads were removed for weak V/J assignments (E-value above 1e-6), missing CDR3, stop codons, out-of-frame junctions, or ambiguous translated residues. V3J clonotypes were defined as sequences sharing an identical inferred V gene, J gene, and CDR3 amino acid sequence. Percentage overlap between repertoires was computed as shared unique clonotypes divided by the size of the smaller repertoire. Richness of each repertoire was evaluated using RTK rarefaction, the Chao1 estimator, and Recon v2.1 estimates of unobserved clonotypes. Generation probabilities for all TCRbeta clonotypes obtained by the gDNA method from a handful of donors were computed using OLGA. The immuneACCESS repertoire file appears here via TCRdb, limited to in-frame rearrangements. These files lack a portion of the clones; in checked studies, under half of the deficit traces to unresolved V genes, and the cause of the others is not known. That table gives V, J and clone size, and the DNA gave D and trimming. A total of around 600,000 clones appear in this sample, roughly 96% of them only once. The top ten clones comprise around 0.11% of the sample.

The sample taken for sequencing was naive CD8+ T cells sorted from blood. Per the publication, the cell subset or site label means: CD45RA+CCR7+. This TCR derives from a woman in her twenties or thirties in good health. The rearranged chain carries TRBV15 and TRBJ2-7; TRBD1 matches 9 bases in the middle. The DNA sequence follows: TGTGCCACCAGCAGAGAAGTCCGGGACAGGGCCAACGAGCAGTACTTC. Its translation reads: CATSREVRDRANEQYF. This CDR3, with the reference TRBV15 and TRBJ2-7 proteins standing in past its ends, gives the full variable domain DAMVIQNPRYQVTQFGKPVTLSCSQTLNHNVMYWYQQKSSQAPKLLFHYYDKDFNNEADTPDNFQSRRPNTSFCFLDIRSPGLGDTAMYLCATSREVRDRANEQYFGPGTRLTVT.